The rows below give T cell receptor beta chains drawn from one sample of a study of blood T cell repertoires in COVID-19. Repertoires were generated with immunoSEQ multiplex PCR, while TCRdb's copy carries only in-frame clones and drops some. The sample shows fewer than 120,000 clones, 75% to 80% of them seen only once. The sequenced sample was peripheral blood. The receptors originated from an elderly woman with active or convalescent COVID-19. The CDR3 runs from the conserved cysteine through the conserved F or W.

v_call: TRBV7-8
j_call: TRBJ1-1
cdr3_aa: CASSSDRETEAFF

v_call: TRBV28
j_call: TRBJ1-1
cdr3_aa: CASSRGGSGGLGTEAFF

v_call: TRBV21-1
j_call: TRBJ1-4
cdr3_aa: CASSTSPPPLRDSNEKLFF

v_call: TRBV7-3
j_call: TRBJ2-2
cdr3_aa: CASSLEGTTNRELFF

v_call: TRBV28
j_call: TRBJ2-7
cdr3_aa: CASSSSIGRHYEQYF

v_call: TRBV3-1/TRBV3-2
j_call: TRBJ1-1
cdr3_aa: CASSQGNTEAFF

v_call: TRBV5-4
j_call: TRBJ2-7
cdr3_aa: CASTTLSTLGALSYEQYF

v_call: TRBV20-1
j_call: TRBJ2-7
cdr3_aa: CSAAKTYEQYF

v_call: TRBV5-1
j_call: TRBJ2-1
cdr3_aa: CASSSTLGLSSYNEQFF

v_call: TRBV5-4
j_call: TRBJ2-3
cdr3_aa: CASSPRGTDRADTQYF

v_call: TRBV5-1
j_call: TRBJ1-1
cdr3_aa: CASSLGYRGSEAFF

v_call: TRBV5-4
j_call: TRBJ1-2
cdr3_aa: CASSRTDSYGYTF

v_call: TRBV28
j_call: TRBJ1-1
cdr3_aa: CASSLGAGQSEAFF

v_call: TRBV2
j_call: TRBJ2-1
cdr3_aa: CASSVSGSSYNEQFF

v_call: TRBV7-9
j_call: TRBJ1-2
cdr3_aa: CASNLDRVAGYTF

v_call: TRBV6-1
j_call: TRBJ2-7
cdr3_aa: CASRRDTSSYEQYF

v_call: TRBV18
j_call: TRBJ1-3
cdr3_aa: CASSPASGNTIYF

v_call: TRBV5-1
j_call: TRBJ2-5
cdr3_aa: CASSSGLAGGGTQYF

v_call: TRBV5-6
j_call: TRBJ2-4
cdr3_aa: CASSRTGSIPLLAKNIQYF

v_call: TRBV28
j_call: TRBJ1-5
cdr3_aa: CASSPRGGGGQPQHF

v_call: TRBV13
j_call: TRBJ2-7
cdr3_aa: CASSFPPRGGCEQYF

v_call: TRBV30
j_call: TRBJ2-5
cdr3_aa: CAWRGGQTRDRGVQETQYF

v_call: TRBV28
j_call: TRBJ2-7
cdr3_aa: CASSLSGSLYEQYF

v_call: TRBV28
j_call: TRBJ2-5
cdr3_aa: CASSYLGQGRETQYF

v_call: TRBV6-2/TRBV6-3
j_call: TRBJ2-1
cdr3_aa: CASSSNLGESYNEQFF

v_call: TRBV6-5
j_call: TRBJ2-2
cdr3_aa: CASREAGANTGELFF

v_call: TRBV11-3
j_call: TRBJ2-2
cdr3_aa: CASSPASAELFF

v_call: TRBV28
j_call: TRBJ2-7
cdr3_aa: CASSPWTSGSRRYEQYF

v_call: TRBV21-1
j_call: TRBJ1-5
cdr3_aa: CASSKVKDRGKGNQPQHF

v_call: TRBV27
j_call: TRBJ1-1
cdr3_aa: CASSLLGEVNTEAFF

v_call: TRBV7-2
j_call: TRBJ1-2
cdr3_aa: CASNPPPGRYTF

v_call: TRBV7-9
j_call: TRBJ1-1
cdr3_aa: CASSIKGVAGTEAFF

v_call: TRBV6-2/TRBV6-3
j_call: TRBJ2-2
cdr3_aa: CASSYFPNTGELFF

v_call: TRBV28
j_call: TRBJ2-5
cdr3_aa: CASSHKAFGETQYF

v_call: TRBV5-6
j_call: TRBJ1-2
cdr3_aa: CASSRGQHPQGYTF

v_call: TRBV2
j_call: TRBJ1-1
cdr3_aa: CASSSGTGGTEAFF

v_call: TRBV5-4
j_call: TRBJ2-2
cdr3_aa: CASSLAVLAGNTGELFF

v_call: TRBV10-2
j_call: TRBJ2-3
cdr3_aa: CASSSSSGRPSTDTQYF

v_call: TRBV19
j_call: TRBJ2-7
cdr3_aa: CASSIPSGSGEQYF

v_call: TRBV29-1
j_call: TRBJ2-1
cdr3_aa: CSVGGGLVASPYNEQFF

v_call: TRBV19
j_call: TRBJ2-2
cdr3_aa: CASSANPGRTGELFF

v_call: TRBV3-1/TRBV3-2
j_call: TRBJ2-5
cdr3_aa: CASSQGTSILGRETQYF

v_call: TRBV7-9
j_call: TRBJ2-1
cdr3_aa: CASSSSQGLADYNEQFF

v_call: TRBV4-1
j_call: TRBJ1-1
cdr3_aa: CASRRDRLNTEAFF

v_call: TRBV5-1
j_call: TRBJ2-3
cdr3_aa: CASSLAGLAGLTDTQYF

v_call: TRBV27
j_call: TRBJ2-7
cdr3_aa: CASSNFRVLSSYEQYF

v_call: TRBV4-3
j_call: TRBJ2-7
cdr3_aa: CASSQDVRLTNYEQYF

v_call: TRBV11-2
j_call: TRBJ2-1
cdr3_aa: CASSLDPGLAAHNEQFF